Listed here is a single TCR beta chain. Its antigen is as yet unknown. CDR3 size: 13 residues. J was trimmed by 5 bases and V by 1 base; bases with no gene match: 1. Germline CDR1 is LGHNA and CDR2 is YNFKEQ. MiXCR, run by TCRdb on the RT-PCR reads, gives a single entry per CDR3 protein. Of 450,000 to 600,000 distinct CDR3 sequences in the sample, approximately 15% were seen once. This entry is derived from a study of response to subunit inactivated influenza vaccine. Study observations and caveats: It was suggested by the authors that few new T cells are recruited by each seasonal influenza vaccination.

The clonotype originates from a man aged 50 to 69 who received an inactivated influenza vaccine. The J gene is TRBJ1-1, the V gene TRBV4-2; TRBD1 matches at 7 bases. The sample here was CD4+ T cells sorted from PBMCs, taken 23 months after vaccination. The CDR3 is CASSQAQGTEAFF. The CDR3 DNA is TGTGCCAGCAGCCAAGCACAGGGGACTGAAGCTTTCTTT.